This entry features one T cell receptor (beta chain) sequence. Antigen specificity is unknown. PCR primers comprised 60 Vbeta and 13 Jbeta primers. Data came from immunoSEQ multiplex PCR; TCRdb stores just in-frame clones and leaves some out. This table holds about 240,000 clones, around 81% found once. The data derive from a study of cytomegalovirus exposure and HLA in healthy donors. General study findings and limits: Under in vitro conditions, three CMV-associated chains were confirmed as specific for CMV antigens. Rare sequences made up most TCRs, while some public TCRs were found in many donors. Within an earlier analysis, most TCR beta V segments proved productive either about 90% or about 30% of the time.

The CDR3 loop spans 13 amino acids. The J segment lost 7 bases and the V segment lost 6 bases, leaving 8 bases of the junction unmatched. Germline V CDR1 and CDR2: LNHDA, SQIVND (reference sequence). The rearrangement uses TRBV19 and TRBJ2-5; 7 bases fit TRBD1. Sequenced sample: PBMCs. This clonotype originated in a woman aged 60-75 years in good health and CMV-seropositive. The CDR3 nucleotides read TGTGCCAGTAGCGGACAGGTTGAGGGGACCCAGTACTTC. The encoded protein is CASSGQVEGTQYF.